This T cell receptor (beta chain) was sequenced in a study of blood T cell repertoires in COVID-19. On the study more broadly: COVID-19 samples collected from the United States, Italy and Spain covered acute and convalescent phases.

Profiled with immunoSEQ multiplex PCR; TCRdb holds only in-frame clones, not every one. The table has 100,000 to 150,000 clones, roughly 70% seen once. CDR3 length: 17 residues. The V gene's germline CDR1 is LNHDA and CDR2 SQIVND (reference sequence). V lost 6 bases and J lost 1, with 21 bases in between. The origin of this receptor is a human donor with acute or convalescent COVID-19. The donor label of this sample is uncertain. The V call is TRBV19, the J call TRBJ1-1, with D maybe TRBD1 (6 bases). Sequences were obtained from peripheral blood. DNA of the CDR3: TGTGCCAGTAGCAGTATTCTTTGGGGGGGCTCGAACACTGAAGCTTTCTTT. Translating it yields CASSSILWGGSNTEAFF.